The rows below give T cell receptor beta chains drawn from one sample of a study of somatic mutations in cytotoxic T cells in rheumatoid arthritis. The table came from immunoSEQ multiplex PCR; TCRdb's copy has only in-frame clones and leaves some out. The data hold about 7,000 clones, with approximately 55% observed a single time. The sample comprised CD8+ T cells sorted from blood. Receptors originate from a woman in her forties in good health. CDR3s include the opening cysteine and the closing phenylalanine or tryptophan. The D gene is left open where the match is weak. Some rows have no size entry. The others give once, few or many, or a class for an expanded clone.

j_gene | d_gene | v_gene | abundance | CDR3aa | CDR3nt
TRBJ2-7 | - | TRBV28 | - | CASSFAREADGEQYF | TGTGCCAGCAGTTTCGCGCGGGAAGCAGATGGGGAGCAGTACTTC
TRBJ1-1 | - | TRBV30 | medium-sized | CAWKGRGEYIDTEAFF | TGTGCCTGGAAGGGCCGGGGCGAATATATCGACACTGAAGCTTTCTTT
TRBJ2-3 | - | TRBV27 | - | CASSFLGTPQIDTQYF | TGTGCCAGCAGTTTCCTGGGAACTCCCCAGATTGATACGCAGTATTTT
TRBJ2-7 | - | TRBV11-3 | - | CASTSGPTRDEQYF | TGTGCCAGCACGTCGGGGCCGACTCGGGACGAGCAGTACTTC
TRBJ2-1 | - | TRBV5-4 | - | CASSSSGDNEQFF | TGTGCCAGCAGCTCTTCCGGGGACAATGAGCAGTTCTTC
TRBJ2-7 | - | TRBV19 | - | CASSWGLGSYEQYF | TGTGCCAGTAGCTGGGGACTTGGGTCCTACGAGCAGTACTTC
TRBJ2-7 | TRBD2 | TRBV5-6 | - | CASSLRVLAGLSSYEQYF | TGTGCCAGCAGCTTGAGGGTTTTAGCGGGTTTATCCTCCTACGAGCAGTACTTC
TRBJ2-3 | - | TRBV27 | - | CASRSMDTQYF | TGTGCCAGCAGAAGTATGGATACGCAGTATTTT
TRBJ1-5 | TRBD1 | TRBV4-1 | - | CASSQDSGGYQPQHF | TGCGCCAGCAGCCAAGATTCAGGGGGCTATCAGCCCCAGCATTTT
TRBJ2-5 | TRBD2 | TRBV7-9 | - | CASSSRALWREDQETQYF | TGTGCCAGCAGCTCCAGAGCCCTCTGGCGGGAGGACCAAGAGACCCAGTACTTC
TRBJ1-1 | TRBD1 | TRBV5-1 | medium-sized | CASSVGQGSATEAFF | TGCGCCAGCAGCGTCGGACAGGGGTCTGCCACTGAAGCTTTCTTT
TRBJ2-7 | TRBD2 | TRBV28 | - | CASSFPTTSVSYEQYF | TGTGCCAGCAGTTTCCCTACTACTAGCGTCTCCTACGAGCAGTACTTC
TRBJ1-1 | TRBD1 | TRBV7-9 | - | CASSSGDRGQQAEAFF | TGTGCCAGCAGCTCAGGGGACAGGGGGCAACAGGCTGAAGCTTTCTTT
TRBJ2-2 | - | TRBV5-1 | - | CASKRGGELFF | TGCGCCAGCAAAAGGGGCGGGGAGCTGTTTTTT
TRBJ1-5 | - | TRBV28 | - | CASSYLRREGSWGNQPQHF | TGTGCCAGCAGTTACCTCAGGCGGGAGGGGAGCTGGGGCAATCAGCCCCAGCATTTT
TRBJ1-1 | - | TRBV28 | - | CASNSRRGEAFF | TGTGCCAGCAACTCCCGGAGGGGTGAAGCTTTCTTT
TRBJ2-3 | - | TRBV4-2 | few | CASSQYLYIRGPRTDTQYF | TGTGCCAGCAGCCAATACCTTTATATCCGGGGACCTCGCACAGATACGCAGTATTTT
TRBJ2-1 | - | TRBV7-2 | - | CASSSGVTRGAVVYNEQFF | TGTGCCAGCAGCTCTGGGGTCACACGGGGGGCAGTGGTATACAATGAGCAGTTCTTC
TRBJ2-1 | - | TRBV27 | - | CASSPISSYNEQFF | TGTGCCAGCAGTCCTATAAGCTCCTACAATGAGCAGTTCTTC
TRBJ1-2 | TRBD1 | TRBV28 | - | CASSFRLTGDPLGYTF | TGTGCCAGCAGTTTCCGATTGACAGGGGATCCTTTAGGCTACACCTTC
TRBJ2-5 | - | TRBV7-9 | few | CASVQRDQETQYF | TGTGCCAGCGTACAGCGGGACCAAGAGACCCAGTACTTC
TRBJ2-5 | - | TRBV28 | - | CASSLVETQYF | TGTGCCAGCAGTCTTGTGGAGACCCAGTACTTC
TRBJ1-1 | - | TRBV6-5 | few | CASSYGRGGNTEAFF | TGTGCCAGCAGTTACGGTAGGGGAGGGAACACTGAAGCTTTCTTT